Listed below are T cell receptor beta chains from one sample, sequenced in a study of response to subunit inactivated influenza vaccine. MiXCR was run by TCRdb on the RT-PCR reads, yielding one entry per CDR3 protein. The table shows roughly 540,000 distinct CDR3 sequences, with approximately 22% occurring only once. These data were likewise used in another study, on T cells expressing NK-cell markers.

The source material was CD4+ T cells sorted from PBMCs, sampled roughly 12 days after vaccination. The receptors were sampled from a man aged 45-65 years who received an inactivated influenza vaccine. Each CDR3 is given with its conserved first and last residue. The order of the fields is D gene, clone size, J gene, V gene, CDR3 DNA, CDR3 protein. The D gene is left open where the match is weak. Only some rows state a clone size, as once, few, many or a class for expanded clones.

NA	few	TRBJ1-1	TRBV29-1	TGCAGCGGGGAACAGGGACAAGCTTTCTTT	CSGEQGQAFF
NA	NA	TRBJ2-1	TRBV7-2	TGTGCCAGCAGCCTCCCTCCGGGGGTCACTGGTGAGCAGTTCTTC	CASSLPPGVTGEQFF
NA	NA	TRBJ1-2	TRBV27	TGTGCCAGCAGTAAAAATGGCTACACCTTC	CASSKNGYTF
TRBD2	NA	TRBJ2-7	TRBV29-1	TGCAGCGTTGTGCTAGCGGGGAGGTACGAGCAGTACTTC	CSVVLAGRYEQYF
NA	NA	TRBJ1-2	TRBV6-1	TGTGCCAGCAGTGGCGTTGCAGGGGCTGTCTATGGCTACACCTTC	CASSGVAGAVYGYTF
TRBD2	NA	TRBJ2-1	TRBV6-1	TGTGCCAGCACCCCCGTGAGAGGTACGACTAGCGGGAGGTTCAATGAGCAGTTCTTC	CASTPVRGTTSGRFNEQFF
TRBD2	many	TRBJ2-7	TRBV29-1	TGCAGCGTTGGGCTAGCGGGAGTGTTTGAGCAGTACTTC	CSVGLAGVFEQYF
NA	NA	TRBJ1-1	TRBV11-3	TGTGCCAGCAGCTTAAGGACGGGGGCTGAAGCTTTCTTT	CASSLRTGAEAFF
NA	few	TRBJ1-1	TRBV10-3	TGTGCCATCAGGACGGCTGTTGGCACTGAAGCTTTCTTT	CAIRTAVGTEAFF
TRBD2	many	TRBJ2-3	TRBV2	TGTGCCAGCAGGACGGCTAGCGGGGGTGGGGGCACAGATACGCAGTATTTT	CASRTASGGGGTDTQYF
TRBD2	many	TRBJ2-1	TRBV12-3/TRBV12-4	TGTGCCAGCAGTCCCTTAGCGGGATACAATGAGCAGTTCTTC	CASSPLAGYNEQFF
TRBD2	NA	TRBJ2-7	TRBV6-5	TGTGCCAGCAGTTTCCGCAACCCCGGGGAGGGCTCCTACGAGCAGTACTTC	CASSFRNPGEGSYEQYF
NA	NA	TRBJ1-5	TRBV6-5	TGTGCCAGCAGTTACCGGTTGGGGTCTGACGGGAATCAGCCCCAGCATTTT	CASSYRLGSDGNQPQHF
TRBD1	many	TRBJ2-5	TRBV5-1	TGCGCCAGCAGCTCGGGACAGGGAAAAGAGACCCAGTACTTC	CASSSGQGKETQYF
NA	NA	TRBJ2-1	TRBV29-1	TGCAGCGTTCTTTCCCCCCGGTACAATGAGCAGTTCTTC	CSVLSPRYNEQFF
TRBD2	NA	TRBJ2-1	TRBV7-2	TGTGCCAGCAGCGTACTAGCGGGAGGGTTTGCGAACAATGAGCAGTTCTTC	CASSVLAGGFANNEQFF
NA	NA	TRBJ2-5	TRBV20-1	TGCAGCGCCAGAGGGGGAGGCGAGACCCAGTACTTC	CSARGGGETQYF
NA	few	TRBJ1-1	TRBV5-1	TGCGCCAGCAGCTTGGGTCCCAGGGGTGGAGACACTGAAGCTTTCTTT	CASSLGPRGGDTEAFF
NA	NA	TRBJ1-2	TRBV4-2	TGTGCCAGCAGCCAAGATTTGGGTGGCTATGGCTACACCTTC	CASSQDLGGYGYTF
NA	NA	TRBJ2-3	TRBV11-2	TGTGCCAGCAGCTTAGAAACGAATACGCAGTATTTT	CASSLETNTQYF
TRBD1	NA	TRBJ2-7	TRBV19	TGTGCCAGTAGGGCCCCGGGACAGAGTTCCTACGAGCAGTACTTC	CASRAPGQSSYEQYF
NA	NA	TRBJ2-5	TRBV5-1	TGCGCCAGCAGCTTGATGCGCCAAGAGACCCAGTACTTC	CASSLMRQETQYF
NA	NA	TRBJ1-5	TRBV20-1	TGCAGTGCTAGAGGGTTTTGGAGCGAGCCCCAGCATTTT	CSARGFWSEPQHF
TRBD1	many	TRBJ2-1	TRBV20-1	TGCAGTGCTAGGGTACAGGGGGTTAAGAACAATGAGCAGTTCTTC	CSARVQGVKNNEQFF
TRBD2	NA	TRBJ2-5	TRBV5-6	TGTGCCAGCAATCAACGGGAGGTGCAGACCCAGTACTTC	CASNQREVQTQYF
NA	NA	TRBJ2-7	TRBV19	TGTGCCAGTAGTAGACGGACAGCTGGCTACGAGCAGTACTTC	CASSRRTAGYEQYF
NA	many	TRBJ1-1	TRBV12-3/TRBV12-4	TGTGCCAGCAGTTTGGCGACTGAAGCTTTCTTT	CASSLATEAFF
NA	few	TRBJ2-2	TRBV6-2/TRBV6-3	TGTGCCAGCAGTTGGGGGACCGGGGAGCTGTTTTTT	CASSWGTGELFF
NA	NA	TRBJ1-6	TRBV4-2	TGTGCCAGCAGCCAAAGGACACTAGGAACCTCACCCCTCCACTTT	CASSQRTLGTSPLHF
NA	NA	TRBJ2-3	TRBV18	TGTGCCAGCTCACCACCTGCGCTTGGGAGCACAGATACGCAGTATTTT	CASSPPALGSTDTQYF
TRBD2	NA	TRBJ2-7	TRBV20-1	TGCAGTGCTAGTGGGGACCTAGCGGGGGGATCCTACGAGCAGTACTTC	CSASGDLAGGSYEQYF
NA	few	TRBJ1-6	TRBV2	TGTGCCAGCACCGATTCCGGAGAGGTTCCCCACTTT	CASTDSGEVPHF
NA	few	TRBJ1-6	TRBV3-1	TGTGCCAGCAGCCAAGATCCGGGGTTACGTTCACCCCTCCACTTT	CASSQDPGLRSPLHF
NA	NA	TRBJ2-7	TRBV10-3	TGTGCCATCAGTGTGGGGCTAATGAGTGAGCAGTACTTC	CAISVGLMSEQYF
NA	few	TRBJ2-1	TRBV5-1	TGCGCCAGCAGCCGCGACCGGGACCTATCCTACAATGAGCAGTTCTTC	CASSRDRDLSYNEQFF